This T cell receptor (beta chain) was recovered during a study of spatial heterogeneity in lung cancer. General study points: Mutation counts in tumors were tracked by counts of expanded intratumoral alpha and beta TCRs.

Trimming removed 0 bases at V and 4 bases at J, with 7 bases between. The CDR3 is 13 residues long. Germline V gene lookup returns CDR1 MNHEY and CDR2 SVGAGI. In TCRdb, the 5' RACE reads were re-called with MiXCR into one record per CDR3 protein. Counted here are more than 10,000 distinct CDR3 sequences, over 9.5% occurring once; the ten biggest clones make up 30% to 40%. In this sample, this clonotype is medium-sized. Antigen unknown. Time point described: sample taken at primary tumor resection. This material consisted of lung tumor tissue, taken at surgery. This chain connects TRBV6-5 to TRBJ2-7; D may be TRBD2 (5 bases). This TCR came from a male donor with early-stage non-small cell lung cancer. The DNA of the CDR3 is TGTGCCAGCAGTTACTCGGGAGATTACGAGCAGTACTTC. The encoded protein is CASSYSGDYEQYF.